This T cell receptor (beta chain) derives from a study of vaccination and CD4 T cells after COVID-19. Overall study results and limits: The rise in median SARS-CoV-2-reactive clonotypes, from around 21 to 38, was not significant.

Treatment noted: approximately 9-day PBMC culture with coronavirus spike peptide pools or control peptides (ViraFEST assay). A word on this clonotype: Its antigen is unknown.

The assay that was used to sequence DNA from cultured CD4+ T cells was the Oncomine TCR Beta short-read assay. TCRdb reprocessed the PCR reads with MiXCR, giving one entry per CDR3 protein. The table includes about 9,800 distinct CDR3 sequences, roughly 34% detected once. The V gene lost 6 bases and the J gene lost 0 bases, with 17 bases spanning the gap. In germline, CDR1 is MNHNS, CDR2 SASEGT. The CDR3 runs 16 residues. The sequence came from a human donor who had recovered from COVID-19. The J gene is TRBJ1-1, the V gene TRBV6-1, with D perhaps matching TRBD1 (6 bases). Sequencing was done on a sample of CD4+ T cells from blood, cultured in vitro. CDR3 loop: CASSNRWDTMNTEAFF. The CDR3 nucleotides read TGTGCCAGCAGCAACCGATGGGACACCATGAACACTGAAGCTTTCTTT.